This T cell receptor beta chain was identified during a study of low-dose radiotherapy and immunotherapy resistance in tumors. Background on the study: Radiation delivery to Cohort 1 consisted of 0.5 Gy per fraction every 2 weeks, summing to 6.5 Gy.

Covering alpha and beta chains, TRAV- and TRBV-specific primers were used for the first-strand cDNA. Over 20 PCR cycles, TCRs were amplified from a constant-region primer and V-primer adapter. Each CDR3 protein gets one entry after TCRdb re-called the reads with MiXCR. This sample has 45,000 to 75,000 distinct CDR3 sequences; under 30% occur once, and the top ten carry 5.7%. CDR3 size: 16 residues. The J segment lost 2 bases and the V segment lost 4 bases, leaving 10 bases of the junction unmatched. Germline CDR1 reads SGDLS; CDR2 reads YYNGEE. Time point given: before trial treatment. In this sample, this clonotype turned up many times.

Sequenced here: PBMCs, sampled before treatment. The rearrangement joins TRBV9 to TRBJ2-3; TRBD2 aligns across 7 bases. This TCR was recovered from a male donor with prostate cancer. CDR3 region: CASSTQAGNPTDTQYF. Here the CDR3 DNA reads TGTGCCAGCAGCACCCAAGCGGGGAACCCCACAGATACGCAGTATTTT.